This is a list of T cell receptor beta chains from one sample in a study of cytomegalovirus exposure and HLA in healthy donors. Some clones are missing from TCRdb's copy, which holds only in-frame ones; the method was immunoSEQ multiplex PCR. This repertoire shows 50,000 to 65,000 clones, about three quarters found once; its top ten account for 2.5% to 3%. The sample taken for sequencing was PBMCs. These TCRs come from a man aged 18 to 30 in good health and CMV-seronegative. Both conserved end residues are part of each CDR3. The order of the fields is J gene, clone size, D gene, V gene, CDR3 DNA, CDR3 protein. The D gene is left open where the match is weak. Clone size is stated in some rows and not others, as once, few, many or a class when expanded.

TRBJ2-3,-,-,TRBV19,TGTGCCACCTCTAGACGCACAGATACGCAGTATTTT,CATSRRTDTQYF
TRBJ1-6,-,TRBD1,TRBV30,TGTGCCTGGGAAACCACAGGGGGCCTTGCGAATTCACCCCTCCACTTT,CAWETTGGLANSPLHF
TRBJ1-2,-,TRBD1,TRBV7-2,TGTGCCAGCAGCTCTTGGACAGGGTTTTACTATGGCTACACCTTC,CASSSWTGFYYGYTF
TRBJ2-3,few,-,TRBV5-1,TGCGCCAGCAGCTCCCCCAACACAGATACGCAGTATTTT,CASSSPNTDTQYF
TRBJ2-7,once,-,TRBV7-9,TGTGCCAGCAGCCCCTCTGTGTACGAGCAGTACTTC,CASSPSVYEQYF
TRBJ2-7,-,-,TRBV15,TGTGCCACCAGCAGAGATGGGAGCTCCTACGAGCAGTACTTC,CATSRDGSSYEQYF
TRBJ2-7,-,TRBD2,TRBV30,TGTGCCTTGCTAGCGGGGACCTACGAGCAGTACTTC,CALLAGTYEQYF
TRBJ1-5,few,-,TRBV28,TGTGCCAGCAGGCCCGCCGGGGGATATAGCAATCAGCCCCAGCATTTT,CASRPAGGYSNQPQHF
TRBJ1-5,-,-,TRBV18,TGTGCCAGCTCACCAACGAAATACAGGGTTTTTCAGCCCCAGCATTTT,CASSPTKYRVFQPQHF
TRBJ2-7,-,TRBD1,TRBV5-1,TGCGCCAGCAGCTTTACCGGGACAGGGGTCCTATACGAGCAGTACTTC,CASSFTGTGVLYEQYF
TRBJ2-7,-,TRBD2,TRBV6-5,TGTGCCAGCAGTTACTCTGAGGGACTATCCTACGAGCAGTACTTC,CASSYSEGLSYEQYF
TRBJ1-2,few,-,TRBV10-2,TGCGCCAGCAGTGAGGGAGGCTATGGCTACACCTTC,CASSEGGYGYTF
TRBJ2-3,-,TRBD2,TRBV28,TGTGCCAGCAGCTCAATCTCTAGCGGGAGCACAGATACGCAGTATTTT,CASSSISSGSTDTQYF
TRBJ2-3,few,TRBD2,TRBV4-1,TGCGCCAGCAGCCAAGTAGATTCCGCCGGGACTAGCGGCACAGATACGCAGTATTTT,CASSQVDSAGTSGTDTQYF
TRBJ2-7,-,TRBD2,TRBV4-2,TGTGCCAGCAGCTCCCGACTAGCGGGCAACGAGCAGTACTTC,CASSSRLAGNEQYF
TRBJ1-1,-,-,TRBV4-1,TGCGCCAGCAGCTCAACTTTCACTGAAGCTTTCTTT,CASSSTFTEAFF
TRBJ1-4,-,-,TRBV4-3,TGCGCCAGCAGCCAAGATTACGGCCGAGGGTCTAATGAAAAACTGTTTTTT,CASSQDYGRGSNEKLFF
TRBJ1-1,-,TRBD1,TRBV5-4,TGTGCCAGCAGCTTGGGTGGGACAGATGCTGAAGCTTTCTTT,CASSLGGTDAEAFF
TRBJ2-1,-,-,TRBV11-2,TGTGCCAGCAGCTCCCTGGACAGTTACAATGAGCAGTTCTTC,CASSSLDSYNEQFF
TRBJ2-7,-,-,TRBV30,TGTGCCTGGAGCCCCCGCACAAACGAGCAGTACTTC,CAWSPRTNEQYF
TRBJ2-1,-,TRBD1,TRBV29-1,TGCAGCGTTGAAGGGTTCAGGGGGTCCTACAATGAGCAGTTCTTC,CSVEGFRGSYNEQFF
TRBJ1-4,-,TRBD1,TRBV9,TGTGCCAGCAGCGTAGCCACTGAGGGGGCTTGGGAAAAACTGTTTTTT,CASSVATEGAWEKLFF
TRBJ1-2,-,-,TRBV13,TGTGCCAGCAGTGTGAGAGGGATGCCCTATGGCTACACCTTC,CASSVRGMPYGYTF
TRBJ2-1,few,TRBD2,TRBV7-6,TGTGCCAGCAGCCTGGTACCGACTAGCGGGGGGTACAATGAGCAGTTCTTC,CASSLVPTSGGYNEQFF
TRBJ1-2,-,-,TRBV9,TGTGCCAGCAGCTCTACAGGGACATACTATGGCTACACCTTC,CASSSTGTYYGYTF
TRBJ1-4,few,TRBD1,TRBV6-6,TGTGCCAGCAGTTCGACCGGGACAGAGGGGGAAAAACTGTTTTTT,CASSSTGTEGEKLFF
TRBJ2-4,-,TRBD1,TRBV6-1,TGTGCCAGCAGTGCAGGGACAGGGATCAGTTACATTCAGTACTTC,CASSAGTGISYIQYF
TRBJ2-5,-,-,TRBV9,TGTGCCAGCAGCGTAGGGTTACTGGTAGAGACCCAGTACTTC,CASSVGLLVETQYF
TRBJ1-4,-,-,TRBV28,TGTGCCAGCAGTTTTGCTCCAGGGTTCAATGAAAAACTGTTTTTT,CASSFAPGFNEKLFF
TRBJ1-4,-,-,TRBV28,TGTGCCAGCAGTCCGCAGGCCTTGGGTGAAAAACTGTTTTTT,CASSPQALGEKLFF
TRBJ1-2,-,TRBD1,TRBV27,TGTGCCAGCAGTTCCTCAGGGGGCGCAGGTGGCTACACCTTC,CASSSSGGAGGYTF
TRBJ2-7,-,TRBD2,TRBV7-8,TGTGCCAGCAGCTTAATGGCTAGCGGGAGTTCCTACGAGCAGTACTTC,CASSLMASGSSYEQYF
TRBJ1-1,-,-,TRBV28,TGTGCCAGCAGTGTCCTATGGAACACTGAAGCTTTCTTT,CASSVLWNTEAFF
TRBJ1-6,-,-,TRBV28,TGTGCCAGCAGTTTAGAAGTCCCGATAGACGGATTTGCGGAATTTTCACCCCTCCACTTT,CASSLEVPIDGFAEFSPLHF
TRBJ2-7,-,-,TRBV29-1,TGCAGCGTTGAAGGGGGGGTTAGCCACTACGAGCAGTACTTC,CSVEGGVSHYEQYF
TRBJ1-2,few,-,TRBV5-6,TGTGCCAGCAGCATCCGGGACAAGAACTATGGCTACACCTTC,CASSIRDKNYGYTF
TRBJ2-4,once,-,TRBV6-5,TGTGCCAGCAGTTCACTACTAGCCAAAAACATTCAGTACTTC,CASSSLLAKNIQYF
TRBJ2-4,-,TRBD2,TRBV9,TGTGCCAGCAGCCCTCGCCAGTCTAGCGGGTGGGGCCACATTCAGTACTTC,CASSPRQSSGWGHIQYF
TRBJ2-2,-,TRBD2,TRBV7-9,TGTGCCAGCAGTTTCCCTGCGGGAGTCCGTACCGGGGAGCTGTTTTTT,CASSFPAGVRTGELFF
TRBJ1-2,-,-,TRBV6-5,TGTGCCAGCACCCCGGGTTTTTATGGCTACACCTTC,CASTPGFYGYTF
TRBJ1-5,few,TRBD1,TRBV28,TGTGCCAGTGAACCCGGGACAGGCAATCAGCCCCAGCATTTT,CASEPGTGNQPQHF
TRBJ2-5,-,-,TRBV7-2,TGTGCCAGCAGCTTAGAAGCCACAGATGCCCAAGAGACCCAGTACTTC,CASSLEATDAQETQYF
TRBJ1-1,-,TRBD1,TRBV5-1,TGCGCCAGCAGCACGGGACAGGGAGGCGCTGAAGCTTTCTTT,CASSTGQGGAEAFF
TRBJ2-3,-,TRBD1,TRBV14,TGTGCCAGCAGCCAGAAGGGGGCCCTACTTATGGGTACGCAGTATTTT,CASSQKGALLMGTQYF
TRBJ2-5,-,-,TRBV15,TGTGCCACCAGCAGGCGAGAGACCCAGTACTTC,CATSRRETQYF